This passage covers 6 T cell receptor beta chains from one sample sequenced in a study of cytomegalovirus exposure and HLA in healthy donors. 13 Jbeta primers and 60 Vbeta primers were used for the PCR. Sequencing used immunoSEQ multiplex PCR; TCRdb keeps in-frame clones, though not all of them. The sample yields 90,000 to 120,000 clones, more than 75% seen once. Sequencing was carried out using PBMCs. The receptors derive from a young man in good health and CMV-seropositive.

This chain connects TRBV18 to TRBJ2-7; a weak D match, TRBD1 (6 bases). Trimming took 4 bases from V and 0 from J, leaving 16 bases between them. Germline V CDR1 and CDR2: KGHSH, LQKENI. The CDR3 runs 16 residues. This CDR3 reads CASSLADGTPSYEQYF. The DNA of the CDR3 is TGTGCCAGCTCACTTGCGGACGGGACACCCTCCTACGAGCAGTACTTC.

A few counts support this clone. The rearrangement links TRBV2 to TRBJ2-3, with D perhaps matching TRBD1 (6 bases). Germline assignment: CDR1 SNHLY and CDR2 FYNNEI. Trimming stripped 5 bases from V and 2 bases from J, with 20 bases between. The CDR3 totals 17 residues. Here the CDR3 reads CASSSQAPGAFTDTQYF. CDR3 nucleotide sequence: TGTGCCAGCAGTTCCCAGGCCCCAGGGGCATTCACAGATACGCAGTATTTT. Drawing the rest from reference TRBV2 and TRBJ2-3, the complete variable domain is EPEVTQTPSHQVTQMGQEVILRCVPISNHLYFYWYRQILGQKVEFLVSFYNNEISEKSEIFDDQFSVERPDGSNFTLKIRSTKLEDSAMYFCASSSQAPGAFTDTQYFGPGTRLTVL.

This clone was found a few times. V is TRBV6-5 and J is TRBJ1-1; D is unclear. Looked up from germline, CDR1 is MNHEY and CDR2 is SVGAGI. The CDR3 covers 13 residues. The V gene lost 6 bases and the J gene lost 1 base, with 9 bases spanning the gap. In DNA, the CDR3 is TGTGCCAGCAGGACGGCAGGGAACACTGAAGCTTTCTTT. Translating it yields CASRTAGNTEAFF.

V gene TRBV18 combines with J gene TRBJ1-2; TRBD1 might be the D (5 bases). Trimming took 2 bases from V and 7 from J, leaving 20 bases between them. Germline V lookup: CDR1 KGHSH, CDR2 LQKENI. CDR3 length: 16 residues. DNA of the CDR3: TGTGCCAGCTCACCATCGGACGTACGGGGGAGGGCTGGCTACACCTTC. Its translation is CASSPSDVRGRAGYTF.

The chain carries TRBV7-9 and TRBJ2-3; TRBD2 agrees at 11 bases. After removal of 3 bases from V and 2 bases from J, the junction contained 4 bases not matched to a gene. CDR1 is SEHNR and CDR2 is FQNEAQ in the germline V gene (reference sequence). The CDR3 sequence is 16 residues long. The CDR3 nucleotides are TGTGCCAGCAGCTTTAGCGGGGGGGTGACCACAGATACGCAGTATTTT. Its translation: CASSFSGGVTTDTQYF.

The chain is built from TRBV5-6 and TRBJ2-5; 9 bases map to TRBD2. Losses at the gene ends were 3 bases for V and 5 bases for J; bases not matched to a gene: 8. Germline V lookup: CDR1 SGHDT, CDR2 YYEEEE. This CDR3 spans 15 amino acids. In nucleotides, the CDR3 is TGTGCCAGCAGCTCCCAGCGGGGGGCTGTGGAGACCCAGTACTTC. Its protein product is CASSSQRGAVETQYF.